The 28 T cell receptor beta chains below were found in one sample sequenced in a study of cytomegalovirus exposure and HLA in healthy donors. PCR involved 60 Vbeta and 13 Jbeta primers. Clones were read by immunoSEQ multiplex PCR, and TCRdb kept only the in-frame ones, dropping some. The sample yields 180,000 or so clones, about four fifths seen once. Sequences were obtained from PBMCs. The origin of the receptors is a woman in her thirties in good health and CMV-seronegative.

The CDR3 sequence is CASTGSGGTYNEQFF. In DNA form, the CDR3 reads TGTGCCAGCACCGGTAGCGGGGGAACCTACAATGAGCAGTTCTTC. The rearrangement uses TRBV7-9 and TRBJ2-1, with 9 positions matching TRBD2. V was pared by 7 bases and J by 2 bases, with 6 bases of the junction left unmatched. Germline CDR1 reads SEHNR; CDR2 reads FQNEAQ (reference sequence). This CDR3 comprises 15 residues.

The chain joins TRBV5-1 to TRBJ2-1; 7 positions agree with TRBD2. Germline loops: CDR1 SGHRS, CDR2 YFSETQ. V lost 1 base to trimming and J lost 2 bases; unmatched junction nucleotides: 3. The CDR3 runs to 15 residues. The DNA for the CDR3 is TGCGCCAGCAGCTTGACGGCGGGGGCCTACAATGAGCAGTTCTTC. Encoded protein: CASSLTAGAYNEQFF.

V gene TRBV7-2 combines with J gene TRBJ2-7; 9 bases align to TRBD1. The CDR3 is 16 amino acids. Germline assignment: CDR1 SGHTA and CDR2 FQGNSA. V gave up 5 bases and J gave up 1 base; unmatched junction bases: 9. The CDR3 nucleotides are TGTGCCAGCAGCATTACAGGGGGCATCAGGTCCTACGAGCAGTACTTC. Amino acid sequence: CASSITGGIRSYEQYF.

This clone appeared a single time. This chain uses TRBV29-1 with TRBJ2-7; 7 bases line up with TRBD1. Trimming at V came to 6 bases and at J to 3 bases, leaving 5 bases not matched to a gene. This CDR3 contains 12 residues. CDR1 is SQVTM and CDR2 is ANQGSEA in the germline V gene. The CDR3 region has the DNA TGCAGCGTCGCTCGACAGGGCTACGAGCAGTACTTC. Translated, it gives CSVARQGYEQYF.

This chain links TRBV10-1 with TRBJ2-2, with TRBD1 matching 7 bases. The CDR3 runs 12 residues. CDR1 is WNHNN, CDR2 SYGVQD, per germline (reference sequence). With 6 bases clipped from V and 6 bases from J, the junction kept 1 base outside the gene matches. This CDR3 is CASRGQAGELFF. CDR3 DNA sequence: TGCGCCAGCAGAGGACAGGCCGGGGAGCTGTTTTTT.

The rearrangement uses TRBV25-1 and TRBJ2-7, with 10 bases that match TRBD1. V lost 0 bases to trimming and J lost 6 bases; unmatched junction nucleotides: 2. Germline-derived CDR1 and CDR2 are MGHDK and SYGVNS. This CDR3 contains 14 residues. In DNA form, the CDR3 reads TGTGCCAGCAGTGAATACGGGGACAGGGGCGAGCAGTACTTC. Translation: CASSEYGDRGEQYF.

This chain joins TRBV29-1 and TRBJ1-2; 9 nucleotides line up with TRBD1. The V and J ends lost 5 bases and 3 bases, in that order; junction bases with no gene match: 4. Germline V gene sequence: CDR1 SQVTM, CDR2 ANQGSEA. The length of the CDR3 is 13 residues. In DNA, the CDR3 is TGCAGCGTTACAGGGGGCGCAGACTATGGCTACACCTTC. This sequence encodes CSVTGGADYGYTF.

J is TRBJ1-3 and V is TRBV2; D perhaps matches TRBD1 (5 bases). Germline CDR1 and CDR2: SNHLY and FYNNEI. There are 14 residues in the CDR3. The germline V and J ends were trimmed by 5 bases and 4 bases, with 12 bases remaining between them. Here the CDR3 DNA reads TGTGCCAGCAGTAACTCAGGGTACGGAAACACCATATATTTT. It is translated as CASSNSGYGNTIYF.

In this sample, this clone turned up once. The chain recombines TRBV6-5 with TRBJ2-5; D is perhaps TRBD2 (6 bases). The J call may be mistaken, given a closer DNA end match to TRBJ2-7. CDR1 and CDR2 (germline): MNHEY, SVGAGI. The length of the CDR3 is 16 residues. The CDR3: CASSYSALARSYEQYF. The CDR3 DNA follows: TGTGCCAGCAGTTACTCGGCTCTAGCGCGGTCCTACGAGCAGTACTTC.

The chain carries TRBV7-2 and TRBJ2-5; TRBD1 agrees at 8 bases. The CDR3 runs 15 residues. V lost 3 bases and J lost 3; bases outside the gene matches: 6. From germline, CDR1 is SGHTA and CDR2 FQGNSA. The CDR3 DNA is TGTGCCAGCAGCTTCCGCAGGGGGCCCGAAGAGACCCAGTACTTC. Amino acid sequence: CASSFRRGPEETQYF.

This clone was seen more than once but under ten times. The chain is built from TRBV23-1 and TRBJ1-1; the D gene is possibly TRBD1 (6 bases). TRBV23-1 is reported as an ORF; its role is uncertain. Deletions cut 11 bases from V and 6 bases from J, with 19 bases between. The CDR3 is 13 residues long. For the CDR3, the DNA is TGCGCCGACCAAGGTAGGGGGAGCCCTGAAGCTTTCTTT. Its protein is CADQGRGSPEAFF.

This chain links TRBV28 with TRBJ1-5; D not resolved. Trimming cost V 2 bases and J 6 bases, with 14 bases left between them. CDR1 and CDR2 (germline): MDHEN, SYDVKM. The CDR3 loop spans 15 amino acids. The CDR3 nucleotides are TGTGCCAGCAGTTTAGGATTAGAGGGTAGTCAGCCCCAGCATTTT. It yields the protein CASSLGLEGSQPQHF.

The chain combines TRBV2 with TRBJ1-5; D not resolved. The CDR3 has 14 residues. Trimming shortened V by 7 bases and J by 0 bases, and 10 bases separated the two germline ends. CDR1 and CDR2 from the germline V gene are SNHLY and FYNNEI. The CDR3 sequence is CASNPSYSNQPQHF. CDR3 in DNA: TGTGCCAGCAATCCGTCTTATAGCAATCAGCCCCAGCATTTT.

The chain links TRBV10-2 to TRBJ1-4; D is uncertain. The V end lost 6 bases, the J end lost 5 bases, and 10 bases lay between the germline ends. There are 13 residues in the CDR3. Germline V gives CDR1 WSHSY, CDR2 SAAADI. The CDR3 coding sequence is TGCGCCAGCAGGGGAGCGGTGAATGAAAAACTGTTTTTT. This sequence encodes CASRGAVNEKLFF.

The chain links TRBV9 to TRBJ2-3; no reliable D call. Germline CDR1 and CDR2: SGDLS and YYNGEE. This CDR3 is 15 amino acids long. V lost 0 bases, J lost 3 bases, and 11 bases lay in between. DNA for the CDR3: TGTGCCAGCAGCGTAGCTGTGACACAGACAGATACGCAGTATTTT. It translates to CASSVAVTQTDTQYF.

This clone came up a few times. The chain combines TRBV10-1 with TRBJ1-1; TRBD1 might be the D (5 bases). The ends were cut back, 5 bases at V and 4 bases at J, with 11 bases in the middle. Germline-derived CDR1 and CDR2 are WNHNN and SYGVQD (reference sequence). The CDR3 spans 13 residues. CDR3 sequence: CASSSDTLTEAFF. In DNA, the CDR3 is TGCGCCAGCAGTTCGGACACCCTCACTGAAGCTTTCTTT.

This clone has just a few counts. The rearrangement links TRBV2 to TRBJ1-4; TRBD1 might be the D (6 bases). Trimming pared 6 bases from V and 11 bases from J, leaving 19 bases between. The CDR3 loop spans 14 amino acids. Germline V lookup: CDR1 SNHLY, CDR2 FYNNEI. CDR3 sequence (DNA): TGTGCCAGCAGAGAGAGACGGGACACCTTGAAACTGTTTTTT. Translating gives CASRERRDTLKLFF.

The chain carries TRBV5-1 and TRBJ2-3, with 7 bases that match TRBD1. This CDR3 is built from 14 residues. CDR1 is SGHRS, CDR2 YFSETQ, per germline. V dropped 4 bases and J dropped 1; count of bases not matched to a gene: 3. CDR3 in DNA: TGCGCCAGCAGCCGGGACAGCCGCACAGATACGCAGTATTTT. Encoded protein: CASSRDSRTDTQYF.

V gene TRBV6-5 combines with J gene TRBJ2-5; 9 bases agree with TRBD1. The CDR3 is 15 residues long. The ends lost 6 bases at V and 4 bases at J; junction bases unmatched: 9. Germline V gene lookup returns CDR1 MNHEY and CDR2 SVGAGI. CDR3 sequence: CASRLTDRGGETQYF. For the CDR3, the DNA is TGTGCCAGCAGACTCACCGACAGGGGGGGAGAGACCCAGTACTTC.

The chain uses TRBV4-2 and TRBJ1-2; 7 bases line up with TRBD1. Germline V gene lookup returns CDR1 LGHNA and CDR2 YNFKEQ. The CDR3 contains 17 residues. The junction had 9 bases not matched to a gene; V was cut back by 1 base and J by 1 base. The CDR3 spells CASSQVRKQGDNYGYTF. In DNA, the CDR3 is TGTGCCAGCAGCCAAGTACGAAAGCAGGGGGATAACTATGGCTACACCTTC.

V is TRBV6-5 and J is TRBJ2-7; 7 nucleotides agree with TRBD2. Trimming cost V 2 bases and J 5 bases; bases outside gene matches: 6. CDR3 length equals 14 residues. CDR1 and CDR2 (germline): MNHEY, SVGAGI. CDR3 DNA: TGTGCCAGCAGTTACGGGGGGACTACCCACGAGCAGTACTTC. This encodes CASSYGGTTHEQYF.

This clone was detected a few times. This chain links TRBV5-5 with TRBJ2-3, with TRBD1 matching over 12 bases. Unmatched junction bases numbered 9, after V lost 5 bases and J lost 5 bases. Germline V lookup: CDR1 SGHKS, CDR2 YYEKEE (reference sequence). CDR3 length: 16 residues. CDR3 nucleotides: TGTGCCAGCAGGGAGCCGGGACAGGGGGCGCGAGATACGCAGTATTTT. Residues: CASREPGQGARDTQYF.

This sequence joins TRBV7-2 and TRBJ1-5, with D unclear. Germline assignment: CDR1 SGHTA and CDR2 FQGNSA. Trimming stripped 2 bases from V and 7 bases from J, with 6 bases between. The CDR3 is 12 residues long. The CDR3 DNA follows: TGTGCCAGCAGCTTACCCCGGCAGCCCCAGCATTTT. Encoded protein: CASSLPRQPQHF.

CDR3 bases: TGTGCCAGCAGTTTATTGGGGGGATCCGGGGAGCTGTTTTTT. Translation: CASSLLGGSGELFF. The chain is built from TRBV27 and TRBJ2-2; possibly TRBD2 for D (6 bases). This CDR3 has 14 residues. Trimming removed 1 base from V and 6 bases from J, with 9 bases in between. CDR1 and CDR2 (germline): MNHEY, SMNVEV (reference sequence).

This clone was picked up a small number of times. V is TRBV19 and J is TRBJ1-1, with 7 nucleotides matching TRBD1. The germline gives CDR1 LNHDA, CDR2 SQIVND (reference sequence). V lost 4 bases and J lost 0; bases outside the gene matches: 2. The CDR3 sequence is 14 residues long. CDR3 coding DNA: TGTGCCAGTAGTACAGGGGGTGTGAACACTGAAGCTTTCTTT. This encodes CASSTGGVNTEAFF.

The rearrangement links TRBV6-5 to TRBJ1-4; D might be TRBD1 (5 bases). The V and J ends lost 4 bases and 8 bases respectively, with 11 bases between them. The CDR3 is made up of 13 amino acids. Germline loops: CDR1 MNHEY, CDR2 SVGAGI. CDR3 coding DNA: TGTGCCAGCAGTTCTGGGTGGGGCGAAAAACTGTTTTTT. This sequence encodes CASSSGWGEKLFF.

CDR3 DNA sequence: TGTGCCAGCTCACTATGGACTAGCGGGGGGGCCGGTGAGCAGTTCTTC. Translating gives CASSLWTSGGAGEQFF. The chain links TRBV18 to TRBJ2-1; TRBD2 matches 15 bases. CDR1 KGHSH and CDR2 LQKENI come from the germline V gene. The trim removed 4 bases at V and 9 bases at J, leaving 7 bases unmatched. The length of the CDR3 is 16 residues.

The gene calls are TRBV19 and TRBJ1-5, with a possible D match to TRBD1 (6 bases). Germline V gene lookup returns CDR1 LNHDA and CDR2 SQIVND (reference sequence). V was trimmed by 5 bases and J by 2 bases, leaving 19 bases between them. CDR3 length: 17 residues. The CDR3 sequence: CASSPEAQGWRNQPQHF. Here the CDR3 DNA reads TGTGCCAGTAGTCCCGAAGCCCAGGGGTGGCGCAATCAGCCCCAGCATTTT. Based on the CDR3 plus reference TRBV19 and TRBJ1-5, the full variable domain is DGGITQSPKYLFRKEGQNVTLSCEQNLNHDAMYWYRQDPGQGLRLIYYSQIVNDFQKGDIAEGYSVSREKKESFPLTVTSAQKNPTAFYLCASSPEAQGWRNQPQHFGDGTRLSIL.